This is a list of T cell receptor beta chains from one sample in a study of beta chain features in type 1 diabetes. Clones were read by immunoSEQ multiplex PCR, and TCRdb kept only the in-frame ones, dropping some. The sample shows hundreds of thousands of clones, around 30% of them seen only once. Sequencing was done on a sample of naive CD4+ T cells from blood. All receptors derive from a young man in good health. Each CDR3 is given with its conserved first and last residue. The D gene is left open where the match is weak. Only some rows state a clone size, as once, few, many or a class for expanded clones.

>TRBV5-1|-|-|TRBJ2-7
CASSLGKGYEQYF
TGCGCCAGCAGCTTGGGGAAAGGCTACGAGCAGTACTTC
>TRBV7-2|-|-|TRBJ1-2
CASKPGVNYGYTF
TGTGCCAGCAAGCCCGGAGTTAACTATGGCTACACCTTC
>TRBV29-1|-|TRBD1|TRBJ2-1
CSLDRGRSSSYNEQFF
TGCAGCCTAGACAGGGGCCGCTCCTCATCCTACAATGAGCAGTTCTTC
>TRBV25-1|-|-|TRBJ2-7
CASSGSYEQYF
TGTGCCAGCAGTGGAAGCTACGAGCAGTACTTC
>TRBV7-2|few|-|TRBJ1-2
CASSLGQSIYGYTF
TGTGCCAGCAGCTTAGGACAGTCGATCTATGGCTACACCTTC
>TRBV30|-|-|TRBJ1-3
CAWDSYSGNTIYF
TGTGCCTGGGACAGCTACTCTGGAAACACCATATATTTT
>TRBV15|-|-|TRBJ1-2
CATSRVGAGYTF
TGTGCCACCAGCAGAGTCGGTGCGGGCTACACCTTC
>TRBV28|few|-|TRBJ1-1
CASRGRTGTEAFF
TGTGCCAGCAGGGGCCGGACTGGCACTGAAGCTTTCTTT
>TRBV15|-|-|TRBJ1-5
CATSRVGGVSNQPQHF
TGTGCCACCAGCAGAGTGGGAGGGGTGAGCAATCAGCCCCAGCATTTT
>TRBV2|once|TRBD2|TRBJ2-1
CASIAGQSYGEQFF
TGTGCCAGCATAGCGGGGCAAAGCTACGGTGAGCAGTTCTTC
>TRBV29-1|-|TRBD2|TRBJ2-1
CSADLSGTYNEQFF
TGCAGCGCCGACCTTAGCGGGACCTACAATGAGCAGTTCTTC
>TRBV30|-|TRBD1|TRBJ2-7
CAWSPTFRNPDRGLVQYF
TGTGCCTGGAGCCCAACCTTCCGAAACCCGGACAGGGGGCTTGTGCAGTACTTC
>TRBV7-2|few|-|TRBJ2-6
CASSPKTVAGANVLTF
TGTGCCAGCAGCCCGAAAACTGTTGCCGGGGCCAACGTCCTGACTTTC
>TRBV30|-|-|TRBJ2-5
CAWSVKAGGETQYF
TGTGCCTGGAGTGTAAAAGCGGGCGGGGAGACCCAGTACTTC
>TRBV4-3|few|-|TRBJ2-1
CASSQDMRGSNEQFF
TGCGCCAGCAGCCAAGACATGCGGGGTAGCAATGAGCAGTTCTTC
>TRBV7-2|-|-|TRBJ2-7
CASSFGWSYEQYF
TGTGCCAGCAGCTTCGGATGGTCCTACGAGCAGTACTTC
>TRBV30|-|-|TRBJ2-7
CAWSVRRWDEQYF
TGTGCCTGGAGTGTAAGGAGGTGGGACGAGCAGTACTTC
>TRBV20-1|-|TRBD1|TRBJ2-7
CSPDRGEQYF
TGCAGTCCGGACAGGGGCGAGCAGTACTTC
>TRBV7-3|few|TRBD1|TRBJ1-2
CASSLTGGQDGYTF
TGTGCCAGCAGCTTGACAGGGGGGCAAGATGGCTACACCTTC
>TRBV5-4|-|TRBD1|TRBJ1-5
CASSLGQGPDQPQHF
TGTGCCAGCAGCCTGGGACAGGGGCCGGATCAGCCCCAGCATTTT
>TRBV29-1|-|TRBD2|TRBJ2-5
CSGTSGQETQYF
TGCAGCGGGACTAGCGGCCAAGAGACCCAGTACTTC
>TRBV5-5|once|-|TRBJ2-5
CASSTDRAETQYF
TGTGCCAGCAGCACCGACCGGGCGGAGACCCAGTACTTC
>TRBV7-7|once|-|TRBJ1-5
CASSKPGQSSNQPQHF
TGTGCCAGCAGCAAACCTGGACAGTCTAGCAATCAGCCCCAGCATTTT
>TRBV5-1|-|-|TRBJ2-7
CASSLEAGEQYF
TGCGCCAGCAGCTTGGAAGCTGGCGAGCAGTACTTC
>TRBV14|few|-|TRBJ2-1
CASSPSLYNEQFF
TGTGCCAGCAGCCCAAGCCTTTACAATGAGCAGTTCTTC
>TRBV30|-|-|TRBJ1-3
CAWSDGSGNTIYF
TGTGCCTGGAGTGACGGCTCTGGAAACACCATATATTTT
>TRBV29-1|once|TRBD1|TRBJ1-2
CSVEDPPGQKFGYTF
TGCAGCGTTGAAGATCCCCCGGGACAGAAGTTTGGCTACACCTTC
>TRBV30|once|-|TRBJ1-3
CAWSWLGNTIYF
TGTGCCTGGAGTTGGCTCGGAAACACCATATATTTT
>TRBV15|few|-|TRBJ2-1
CATSTLWGSSYNEQFF
TGTGCCACCAGCACCCTGTGGGGGAGCTCCTACAATGAGCAGTTCTTC
>TRBV5-6|few|TRBD2|TRBJ2-7
CASSYLAGGKYEQYF
TGTGCCAGCAGTTATCTAGCGGGAGGGAAATACGAGCAGTACTTC
>TRBV7-9|-|TRBD1|TRBJ1-2
CASSRGTANGYTF
TGTGCCAGCAGCCGCGGGACAGCCAATGGCTACACCTTC
>TRBV6-5|-|-|TRBJ1-5
CASSGNNQPQHF
TGTGCCAGCAGTGGGAATAATCAGCCCCAGCATTTT
>TRBV7-2|-|-|TRBJ2-3
CASSPEASVTDTQYF
TGTGCCAGCAGTCCGGAGGCTAGCGTCACAGATACGCAGTATTTT